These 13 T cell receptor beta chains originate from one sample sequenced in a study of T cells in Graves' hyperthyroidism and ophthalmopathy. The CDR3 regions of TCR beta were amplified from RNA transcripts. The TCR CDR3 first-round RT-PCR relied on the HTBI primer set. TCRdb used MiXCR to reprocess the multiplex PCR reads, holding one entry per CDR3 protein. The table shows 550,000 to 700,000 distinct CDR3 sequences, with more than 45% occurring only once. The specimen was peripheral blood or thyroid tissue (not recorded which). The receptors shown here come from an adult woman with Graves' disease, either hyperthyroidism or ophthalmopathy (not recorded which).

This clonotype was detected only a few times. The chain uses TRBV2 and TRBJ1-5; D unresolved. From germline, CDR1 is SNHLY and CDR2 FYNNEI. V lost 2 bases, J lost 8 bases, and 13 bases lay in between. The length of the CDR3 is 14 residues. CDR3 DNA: TGTGCCAGCAGTGAACCGGGCCGACCGAAGCCCCAGCATTTT. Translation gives CASSEPGRPKPQHF.

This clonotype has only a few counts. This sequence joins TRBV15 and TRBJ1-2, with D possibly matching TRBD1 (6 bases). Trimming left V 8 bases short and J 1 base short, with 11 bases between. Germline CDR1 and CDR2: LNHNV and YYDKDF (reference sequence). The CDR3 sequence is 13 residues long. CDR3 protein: CATGGSYNYGYTF. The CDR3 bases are TGTGCCACCGGGGGCAGTTATAACTATGGCTACACCTTC.

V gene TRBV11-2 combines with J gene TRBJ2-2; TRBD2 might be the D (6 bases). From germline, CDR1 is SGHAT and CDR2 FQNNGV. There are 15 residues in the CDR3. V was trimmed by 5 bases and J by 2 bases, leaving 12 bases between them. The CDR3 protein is CASSPISGNTGELFF. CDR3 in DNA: TGTGCCAGCAGCCCGATTAGCGGCAACACCGGGGAGCTGTTTTTT.

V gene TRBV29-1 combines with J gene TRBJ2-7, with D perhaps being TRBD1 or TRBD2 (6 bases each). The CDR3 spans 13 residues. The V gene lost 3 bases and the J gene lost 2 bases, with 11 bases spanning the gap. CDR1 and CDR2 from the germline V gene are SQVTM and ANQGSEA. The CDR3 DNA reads TGCAGCGTTGAGTCGGGGGCACCCTACGAGCAGTACTTC. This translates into CSVESGAPYEQYF.

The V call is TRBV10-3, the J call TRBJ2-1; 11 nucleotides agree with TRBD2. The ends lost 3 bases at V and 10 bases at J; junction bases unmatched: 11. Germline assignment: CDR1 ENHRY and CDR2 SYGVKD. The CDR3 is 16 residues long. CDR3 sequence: CAISDPTSGSEYEQFF. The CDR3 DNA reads TGTGCCATCAGTGACCCTACTAGCGGGAGTGAGTACGAGCAGTTCTTC.

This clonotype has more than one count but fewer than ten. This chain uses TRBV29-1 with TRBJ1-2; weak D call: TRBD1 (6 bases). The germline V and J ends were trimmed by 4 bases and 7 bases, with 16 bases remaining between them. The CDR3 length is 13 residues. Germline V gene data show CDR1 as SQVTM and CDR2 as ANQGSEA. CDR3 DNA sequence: TGCAGCGTTGTAGGGGGGGCTATTCCTGGCTACACCTTC. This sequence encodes CSVVGGAIPGYTF.

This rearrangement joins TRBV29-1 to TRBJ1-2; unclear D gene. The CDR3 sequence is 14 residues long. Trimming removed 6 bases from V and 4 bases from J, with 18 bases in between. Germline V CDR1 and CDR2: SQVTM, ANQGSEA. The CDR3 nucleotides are TGCAGCGTAGATACTAGCTCGGGGATCTATGGCTACACCTTC. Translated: CSVDTSSGIYGYTF.

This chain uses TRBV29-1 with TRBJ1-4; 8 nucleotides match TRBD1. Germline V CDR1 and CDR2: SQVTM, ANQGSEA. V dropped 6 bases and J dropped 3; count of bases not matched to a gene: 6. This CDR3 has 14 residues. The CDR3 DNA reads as TGCAGCGTGGGCAGGGGGCCTTCTAATGAAAAACTGTTTTTT. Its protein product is CSVGRGPSNEKLFF.

This chain's CDR3 is CATYTIGQPQHF. The CDR3 DNA reads TGTGCCACATATACGATCGGGCAGCCCCAGCATTTT. The rearrangement joins TRBV10-3 to TRBJ1-5; D is uncertain. V lost 10 bases and J 7 bases, leaving 14 bases between the germline ends. The CDR3 is made up of 12 amino acids. Germline V gene sequence: CDR1 ENHRY, CDR2 SYGVKD.

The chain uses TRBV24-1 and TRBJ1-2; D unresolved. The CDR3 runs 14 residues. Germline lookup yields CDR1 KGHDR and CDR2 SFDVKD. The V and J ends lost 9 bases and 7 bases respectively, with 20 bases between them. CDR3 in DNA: TGTGCCACCTATACCGGGGATGGCCCGTTTGGCTACACCTTC. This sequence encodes CATYTGDGPFGYTF.

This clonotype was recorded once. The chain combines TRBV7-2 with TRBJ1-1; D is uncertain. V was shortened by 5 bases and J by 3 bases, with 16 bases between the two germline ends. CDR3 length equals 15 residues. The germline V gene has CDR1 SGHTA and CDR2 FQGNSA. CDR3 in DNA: TGTGCCAGCAGCCCTCTCGGGCGAGCCCACACTGAAGCTTTCTTT. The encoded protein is CASSPLGRAHTEAFF.

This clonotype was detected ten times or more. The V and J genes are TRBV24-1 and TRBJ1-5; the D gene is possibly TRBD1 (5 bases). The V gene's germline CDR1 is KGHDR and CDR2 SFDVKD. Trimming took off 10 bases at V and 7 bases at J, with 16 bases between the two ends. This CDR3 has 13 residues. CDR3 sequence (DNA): TGTGCCACTCAGGGAGGGCTCGGACAGCCCCAGCATTTT. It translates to CATQGGLGQPQHF.

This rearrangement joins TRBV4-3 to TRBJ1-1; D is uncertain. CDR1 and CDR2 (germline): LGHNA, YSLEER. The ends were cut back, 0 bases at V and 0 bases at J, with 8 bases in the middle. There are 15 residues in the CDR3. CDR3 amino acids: CASSQEAAMNTEAFF. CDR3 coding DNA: TGCGCCAGCAGCCAAGAGGCAGCCATGAACACTGAAGCTTTCTTT.